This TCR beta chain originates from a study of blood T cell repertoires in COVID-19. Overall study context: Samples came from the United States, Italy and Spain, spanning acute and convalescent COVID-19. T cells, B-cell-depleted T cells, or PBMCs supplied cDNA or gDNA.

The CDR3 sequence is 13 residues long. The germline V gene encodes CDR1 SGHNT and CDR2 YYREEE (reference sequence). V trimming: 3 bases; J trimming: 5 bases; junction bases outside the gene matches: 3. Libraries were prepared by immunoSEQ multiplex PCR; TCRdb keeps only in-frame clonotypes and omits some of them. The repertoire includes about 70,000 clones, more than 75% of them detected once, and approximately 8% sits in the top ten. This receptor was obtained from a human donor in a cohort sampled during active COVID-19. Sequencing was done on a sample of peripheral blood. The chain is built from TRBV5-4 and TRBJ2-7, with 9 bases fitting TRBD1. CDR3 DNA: TGTGCCAGCAGCTCCGGGACAGGGAACGAGCAGTACTTC. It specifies CASSSGTGNEQYF.